This T cell receptor beta chain stems from a study of blood T cell repertoires in COVID-19. The overall study: Whether acute or convalescent, the COVID-19 samples came from the United States, Italy and Spain. T cells, B-cell-depleted T cells, or PBMCs supplied cDNA or gDNA.

Original methodology: Amplification of reference gene primers provided the estimated nucleated cell counts. Sequenced by immunoSEQ multiplex PCR; TCRdb stores in-frame clones only, minus some. The V and J calls and clone size are taken from that table; D and trimming were inferred from the DNA. The table records about 160,000 clones, roughly 88% of them present only once. Germline V gene data show CDR1 as WNHNN and CDR2 as SYGVQD (reference sequence). Trimming left V 3 bases short and J 7 bases short, with 13 bases between. The CDR3 covers 15 residues. This TCR was recovered from a man aged 18 to 30 with acute or convalescent COVID-19. The chain links TRBV10-1 to TRBJ1-6; a possible D gene is TRBD1 (5 bases). Input material: peripheral blood. DNA for the CDR3: TGCGCCAGCAGTGAAGGCGGCAGGGTCAATTCACCCCTCCACTTT. Translation: CASSEGGRVNSPLHF.